This T cell receptor (beta chain) originates from a study of blood T cell repertoires in COVID-19. At the level of the study: Sources were T cells, B-cell-depleted T cells, or PBMCs; the material itself was cDNA or gDNA.

In the original analysis: Reference gene primer amplification yielded estimated nucleated cell counts. This table comes from immunoSEQ multiplex PCR, and its TCRdb copy is limited to in-frame clones, with some not included. V, J and clone size derive from that table, while D and trimming were established from the DNA sequence. The table lists under 120,000 clones, around 85% of them singletons, with roughly 19% in the top ten. The CDR3 has 15 residues. Germline CDR1 KGHSH, CDR2 LQKENI. J lost 5 bases, V lost 0 bases, and 4 bases had no gene match. The V gene is TRBV18, the J gene TRBJ2-5; 9 nucleotides line up with TRBD1. Source material: peripheral blood. This clonotype was obtained from a man in his 70s with active or convalescent COVID-19. CDR3 in DNA: TGTGCCAGCTCACCACCCGGGACAGGGCATGAGACCCAGTACTTC. It encodes CASSPPGTGHETQYF.